This T cell receptor beta chain was identified during a study of immune characterization of retroperitoneal liposarcoma. This clonotype was recorded many times. Germline V gives CDR1 KGHSH, CDR2 LQKENI. Between the trimmed V and J ends, which lost 0 bases and 9 bases, there was a span of 27 bases. This CDR3 spans 19 amino acids. TCRdb independently ran MiXCR on the PCR reads; one entry per CDR3 protein. Among over 3,500 distinct CDR3 sequences listed, 35% were seen once. V and J are TRBV18 and TRBJ2-1; perhaps TRBD2 as D (6 bases). This TCR came from a male donor with retroperitoneal liposarcoma. The sample was tumor tissue. CDR3 in amino acids: CASSPPEFAGTPPLGEQFF. CDR3 coding DNA: TGTGCCAGCTCACCACCGGAATTCGCCGGGACTCCCCCCTTGGGTGAGCAGTTCTTC.